This TCR beta chain came from a study of blood T cell repertoires in COVID-19. Study information: The United States, Italy and Spain provided the acute and convalescent COVID-19 samples. PBMCs, B-cell-depleted T cells, or T cells provided the cDNA or gDNA that made up the material.

CDR1 and CDR2 from the germline V gene are SEHNR and FQNEAQ (reference sequence). V was pared by 5 bases and J by 3 bases, with 11 bases between. The CDR3 length is 14 residues. As originally analysed: Amplified reference gene primers provided the basis for estimating nucleated cell counts. Assay used: immunoSEQ multiplex PCR; TCRdb lists only in-frame clones, some missing. That table supplies the V and J calls and clone size; D and trimming were determined from the DNA. Of a few hundred thousand clones in the sample, 86% are singletons; the top ten hold about 3%. The J gene is TRBJ2-1, the V gene TRBV7-9; D gene uncertain. This receptor was taken from a woman aged 25 to 39 with active or convalescent COVID-19. The sample consisted of peripheral blood. The CDR3 here is CASSPEPDYNEQFF. The CDR3 coding sequence is TGTGCCAGCAGCCCGGAGCCGGACTACAATGAGCAGTTCTTC.